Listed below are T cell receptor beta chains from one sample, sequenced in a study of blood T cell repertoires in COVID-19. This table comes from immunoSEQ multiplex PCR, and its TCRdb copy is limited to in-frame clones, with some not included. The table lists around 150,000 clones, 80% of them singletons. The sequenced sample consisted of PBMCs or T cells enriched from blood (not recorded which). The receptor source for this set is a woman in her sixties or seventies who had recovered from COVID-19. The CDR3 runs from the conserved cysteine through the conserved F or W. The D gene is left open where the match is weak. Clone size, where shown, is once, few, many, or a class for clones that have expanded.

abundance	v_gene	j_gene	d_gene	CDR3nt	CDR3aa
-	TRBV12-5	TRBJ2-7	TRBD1	TGTGCTAGTGGTCCCGGACAGGGGGCGCGAGGCAAAGAGCAGTACTTC	CASGPGQGARGKEQYF
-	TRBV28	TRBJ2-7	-	TGTGCCAGCAGTTTGATGGGCGGGGCCTCCTACGAGCAGTACTTC	CASSLMGGASYEQYF
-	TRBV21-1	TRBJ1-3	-	TGTGCCAGCAGCAACCCGGGACAGCCTGGAAACACCATATATTTT	CASSNPGQPGNTIYF
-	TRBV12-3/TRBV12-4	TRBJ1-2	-	TGTGCCAGCGCAGGGGCCGGCTACACCTTC	CASAGAGYTF
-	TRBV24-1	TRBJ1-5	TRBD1	TGTGCCACCAGTGACCACAAGACAGGGTTCGACAATCAGCCCCAGCATTTT	CATSDHKTGFDNQPQHF
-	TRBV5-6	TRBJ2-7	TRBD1	TGTGCCAGCAAGCGGGCGGGACAGGGGGCGCGAGAGCAGTACTTC	CASKRAGQGAREQYF
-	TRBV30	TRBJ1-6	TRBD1	TGTGCCTTCCAGGGGGCGAAAACCCTGCTCTATAATTCACCCCTCCACTTT	CAFQGAKTLLYNSPLHF
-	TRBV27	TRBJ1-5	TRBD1	TGTGCCAGCAGGAGGGACAGGGGGAACAATCAGCCCCAGCATTTT	CASRRDRGNNQPQHF
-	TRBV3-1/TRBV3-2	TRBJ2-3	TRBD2	TGTGCCAGCAGCCAAGATCTTCTAGGACTAGTCCGAGATACGCAGTATTTT	CASSQDLLGLVRDTQYF
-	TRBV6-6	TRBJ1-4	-	TGTGCCAGCAGTTACTGGCAGGATAGTGAAAAACTGTTTTTT	CASSYWQDSEKLFF
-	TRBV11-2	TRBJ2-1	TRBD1	TGTGCCAGCAGGCAGGGACAGCGGTTGGAGCAGTTCTTC	CASRQGQRLEQFF
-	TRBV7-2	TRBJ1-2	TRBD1	TGTGCCAGCAGCTTAGTTCCGGGACAGGCTAACTATGGCTACACCTTC	CASSLVPGQANYGYTF
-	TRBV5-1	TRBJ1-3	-	TGCGCCAGCAGCACCATAGACAGCCTCTCTGGAAACACCATATATTTT	CASSTIDSLSGNTIYF
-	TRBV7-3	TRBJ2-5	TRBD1	TGTGCCAGCAGCTTAGGGCCGGACAGGGTAGCAGAGACCCAGTACTTC	CASSLGPDRVAETQYF
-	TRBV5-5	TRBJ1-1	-	TGTGCCAGCAGCCCAGACATATGGAACACTGAAGCTTTCTTT	CASSPDIWNTEAFF
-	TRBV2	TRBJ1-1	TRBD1	TGTGCCAGCAGTACCCGACAGGGTAGCACTGAAGCTTTCTTT	CASSTRQGSTEAFF
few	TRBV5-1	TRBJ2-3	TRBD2	TGCGCCAGCAGTGGGCTAGCGGGCACAGATACGCAGTATTTT	CASSGLAGTDTQYF
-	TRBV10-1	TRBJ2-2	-	TGCGCCAGCAGTGAGACGCGCACCGGGGAGCTGTTTTTT	CASSETRTGELFF
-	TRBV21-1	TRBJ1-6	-	TGTGCCAGCAGCAAATCGGTGATTGACAGGGCGGCTGGTCTTTCACCCCTCCACTTT	CASSKSVIDRAAGLSPLHF
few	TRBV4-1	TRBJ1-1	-	TGCGCCAGCAGCCGAGGGACACCGAACACTGAAGCTTTCTTT	CASSRGTPNTEAFF
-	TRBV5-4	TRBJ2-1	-	TGTGCCAGCAGCTTGAGCGGGGCAGGGGACTTCCATGAGCAGTTCTTC	CASSLSGAGDFHEQFF
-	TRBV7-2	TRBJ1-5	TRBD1	TGTGCCAGCAGCCTGACAGGGAATCAGCCCCAGCATTTT	CASSLTGNQPQHF
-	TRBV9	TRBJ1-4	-	TGTGCCAGCAGCACTCCAGGGGTTAATGAAAAACTGTTTTTT	CASSTPGVNEKLFF
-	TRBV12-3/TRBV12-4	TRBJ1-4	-	TGTGCCAGCAGTGGGGCGATTAATGAAAAACTGTTTTTT	CASSGAINEKLFF
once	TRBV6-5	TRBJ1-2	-	TGTGCCAGCAGGGCAGGGGTAGTTAACTATGGCTACACCTTC	CASRAGVVNYGYTF
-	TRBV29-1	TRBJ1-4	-	TGCAGCATGAGAGATGGGGGGGAAAAACTGTTTTTT	CSMRDGGEKLFF
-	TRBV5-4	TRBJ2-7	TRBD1	TGTGCCAGCAGCTTCGGGACAGGGGTTGGTGAGCAGTACTTC	CASSFGTGVGEQYF
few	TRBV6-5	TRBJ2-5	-	TGTGCCAGCAGGTTTTGGGGGGACGAGACCCAGTACTTC	CASRFWGDETQYF
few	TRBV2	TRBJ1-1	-	TGTGCCAGCAGTAGGACAGCGAACACTGAAGCTTTCTTT	CASSRTANTEAFF
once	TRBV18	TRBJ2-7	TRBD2	TGTGCCAGCTCACCAGAGCCTAGCGGGTACGAGCAGTACTTC	CASSPEPSGYEQYF
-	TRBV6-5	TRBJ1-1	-	TGTGCCAGCAGTTACTCGAACAGGCCTGAAGCTTTCTTT	CASSYSNRPEAFF
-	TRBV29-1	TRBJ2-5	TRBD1	TGCAGCGTTACCGGGACAGTCCAAGAGACCCAGTACTTC	CSVTGTVQETQYF
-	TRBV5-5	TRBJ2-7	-	TGTGCCAGCAGCCCCTACCCCTTAAGCGGGTACGAGCAGTACTTC	CASSPYPLSGYEQYF
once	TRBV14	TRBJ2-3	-	TGTGCCAGCAGCCAAGTAATCGGGGGTGGGGCAGATACGCAGTATTTT	CASSQVIGGGADTQYF
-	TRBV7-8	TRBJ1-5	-	TGTGCCAGCAGCTTAGCCTGGGACAACAATCAGCCCCAGCATTTT	CASSLAWDNNQPQHF
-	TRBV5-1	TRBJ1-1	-	TGCGCCAGCAGCTTGGCATTCAAGAACACTGAAGCTTTCTTT	CASSLAFKNTEAFF
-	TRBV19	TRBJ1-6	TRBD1	TGTGCCAGTAGCGATCAGGGGGGTAATTCACCCCTCCACTTT	CASSDQGGNSPLHF
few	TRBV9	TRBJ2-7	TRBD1	TGTGCCAGCAGCGTAGAGGGACAGGCCTCCTACGAGCAGTACTTC	CASSVEGQASYEQYF
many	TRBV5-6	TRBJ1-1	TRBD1	TGTGCCAGCAGCTTCCGGGACAGGGGTTATACTTTCTTT	CASSFRDRGYTFF
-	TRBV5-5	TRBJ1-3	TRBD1	TGTGCCAGCAGCCCGCCGGGACAGGGGGCGGGAAACACCATATATTTT	CASSPPGQGAGNTIYF
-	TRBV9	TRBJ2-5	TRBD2	TGTGCCAGCAGCGTAGGTATTAGCGGGGGGGAAGAGACCCAGTACTTC	CASSVGISGGEETQYF
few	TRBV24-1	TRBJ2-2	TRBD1	TGTGCCACCAGCTCCTTCGGGACAGGGGGGACCGGGGAGCTGTTTTTT	CATSSFGTGGTGELFF
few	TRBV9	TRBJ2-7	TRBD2	TGTGCCAGCAGCCCCTGGGAGGGCTCCTACGAGCAGTACTTC	CASSPWEGSYEQYF
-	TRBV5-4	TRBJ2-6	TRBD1	TGTGCCAGCAGCCCCGCGGGACAGGCGATCGGGGGGGCCAACGTCCTGACTTTC	CASSPAGQAIGGANVLTF
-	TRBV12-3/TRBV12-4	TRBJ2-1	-	TGTGCCAGCAGTTTAATTAGGGAGGAGCAGTTCTTC	CASSLIREEQFF
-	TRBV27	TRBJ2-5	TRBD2	TGTGCCACCGCAGCGGGGGGGCGGAAGACCCAGTACTTC	CATAAGGRKTQYF
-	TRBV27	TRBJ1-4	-	TGTGCCAGCAGATTCCTAAAGGGCGGGGGCGCAGCTAATGAAAAACTGTTTTTT	CASRFLKGGGAANEKLFF
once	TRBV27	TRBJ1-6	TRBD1	TGTGCCAGCAGTTTATCGGGACAGGGCGGCAATTCACCCCTCCACTTT	CASSLSGQGGNSPLHF